This TCR beta chain was found in a study of T-cell memory formation after mild COVID-19. As for the study in general: Clusters were largely donor specific.

Barcoded TCR alpha and TCR beta cDNA libraries with UMIs came from 5'RACE using constant-segment primers. TCRdb fed the 5' RACE reads into MiXCR, producing one record per CDR3 protein. This sample carries about 150,000 distinct CDR3 sequences, under 25% of them seen once, and the ten largest clones take 2% to 2.5%. Findings and caveats of the study: Memory from before infection featured some responding clones, which suggests cross-reactive memory joined. Among clones contracting day 15 to 85, CD4/CD8 was balanced, whereas later expanders leaned CD4+.

Germline CDR1 is SGHRS and CDR2 is YFSETQ. The CDR3 contains 14 residues. The V end was cut by 5 bases, the J end by 10 bases, with 18 bases between. This clonotype was counted only a few times. Its specificity is unknown. The TCR comes from an adult woman who had mild COVID-19 (a few samples of this study predate the infection). Cell type and time point are not known. Sequencing input: PBMCs or a T cell subset sorted from them (not recorded which). The chain uses TRBV5-1 and TRBJ1-4; no reliable D call. CDR3 sequence (DNA): TGCGCCAGCAGTCCGACTGACCCCGCCGGAAAACTGTTTTTT. Translating gives CASSPTDPAGKLFF.